This T cell receptor (beta chain) was retrieved from a study of blood T cells in healthy people across ages. Together with a sample-barcoded 5' primer, a J-beta primer mix was included in a second PCR lasting roughly 6 to 12 cycles. All cDNA molecules were each tagged by a template-switch adaptor with 12 random nucleotides. Each CDR3 protein is one row after TCRdb ran MiXCR on the 5' RACE reads. The top ten clones hold more than 8% of a sample with roughly 700,000 distinct CDR3 sequences, more than 20% of them seen once. Germline lookup yields CDR1 SQVTM and CDR2 ANQGSEA. This CDR3 is built from 14 residues. The germline V and J ends were trimmed by 4 bases and 1 base, with 13 bases remaining between them. The data also belong to a second study, concerning T cells of mothers and their children.

Sequencing used blood. This sequence joins TRBV29-1 and TRBJ1-2, with a possible D match to TRBD1 (6 bases). This clonotype was sampled from a boy aged 10-17 years in good health. CDR3 bases: TGCAGCGTTGGGGAGGGGGTCTTTAACTATGGCTACACCTTC. As protein: CSVGEGVFNYGYTF. The full variable domain, its missing parts supplied by reference TRBV29-1 and TRBJ1-2, is SAVISQKPSRDICQRGTSLTIQCQVDSQVTMMFWYRQQPGQSLTLIATANQGSEATYESGFVIDKFPISRPNLTFSTLTVSNMSPEDSSIYLCSVGEGVFNYGYTFGSGTRLTVV.